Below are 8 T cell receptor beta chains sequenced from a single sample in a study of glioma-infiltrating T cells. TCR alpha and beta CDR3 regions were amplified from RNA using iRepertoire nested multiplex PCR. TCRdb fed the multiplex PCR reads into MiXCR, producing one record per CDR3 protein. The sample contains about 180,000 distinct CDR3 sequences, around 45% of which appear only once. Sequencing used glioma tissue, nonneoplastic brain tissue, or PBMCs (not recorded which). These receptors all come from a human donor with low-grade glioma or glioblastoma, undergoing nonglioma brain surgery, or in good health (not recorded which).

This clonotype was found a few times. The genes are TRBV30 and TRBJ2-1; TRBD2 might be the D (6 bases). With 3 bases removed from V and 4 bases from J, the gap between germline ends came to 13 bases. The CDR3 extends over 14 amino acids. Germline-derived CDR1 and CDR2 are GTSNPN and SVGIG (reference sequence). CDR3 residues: CAWRSGSGYNEQFF. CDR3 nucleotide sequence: TGTGCCTGGAGGTCGGGGAGCGGGTACAATGAGCAGTTCTTC.

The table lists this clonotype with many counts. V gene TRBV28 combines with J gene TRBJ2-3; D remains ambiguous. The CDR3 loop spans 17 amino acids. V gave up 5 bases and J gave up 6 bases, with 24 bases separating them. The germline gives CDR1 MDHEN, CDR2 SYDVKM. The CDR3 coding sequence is TGTGCCAGCAGTCCAATCCCTACAGCCCCAACTTTGGATACGCAGTATTTT. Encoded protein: CASSPIPTAPTLDTQYF. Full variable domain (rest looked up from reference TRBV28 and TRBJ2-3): DVKVTQSSRYLVKRTGEKVFLECVQDMDHENMFWYRQDPGLGLRLIYFSYDVKMKEKGDIPEGYSVSREKKERFSLILESASTNQTSMYLCASSPIPTAPTLDTQYFGPGTRLTVL.

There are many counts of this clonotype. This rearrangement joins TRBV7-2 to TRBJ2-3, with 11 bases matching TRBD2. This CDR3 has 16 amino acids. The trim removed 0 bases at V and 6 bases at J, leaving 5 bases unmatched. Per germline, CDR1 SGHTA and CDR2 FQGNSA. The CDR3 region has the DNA TGTGCCAGCAGCTTAGCACTAGCGGGAGCGCGGGATACGCAGTATTTT. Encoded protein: CASSLALAGARDTQYF.

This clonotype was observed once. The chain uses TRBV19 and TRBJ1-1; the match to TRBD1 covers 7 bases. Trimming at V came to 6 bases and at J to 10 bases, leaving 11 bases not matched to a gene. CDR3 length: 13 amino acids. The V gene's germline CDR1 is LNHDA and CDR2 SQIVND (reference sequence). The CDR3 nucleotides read TGTGCCAGTAGCAGCCGGGGCCAGGGGGGAGCTTTCTTT. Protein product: CASSSRGQGGAFF.

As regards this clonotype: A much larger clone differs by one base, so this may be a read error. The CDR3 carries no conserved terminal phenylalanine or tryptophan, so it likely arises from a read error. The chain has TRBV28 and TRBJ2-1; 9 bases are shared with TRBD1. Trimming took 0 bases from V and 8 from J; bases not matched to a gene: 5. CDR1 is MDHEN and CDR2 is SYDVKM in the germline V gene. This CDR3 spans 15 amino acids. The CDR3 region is CASSLWDRGGYEQFI. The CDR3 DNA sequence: TGTGCCAGCAGTTTATGGGACAGGGGAGGGTATGAGCAGTTCATC.

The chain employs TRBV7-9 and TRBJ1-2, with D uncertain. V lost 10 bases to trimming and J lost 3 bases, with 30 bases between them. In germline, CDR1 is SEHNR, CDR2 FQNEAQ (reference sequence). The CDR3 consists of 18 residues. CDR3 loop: CATQVPRKVSPRYYGYTF. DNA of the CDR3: TGTGCCACCCAGGTCCCCAGGAAGGTATCCCCGAGGTACTATGGCTACACCTTC.

CDR3 bases: TGTGCCAGCGGCAGAGCAAGCGGGGCCTCCTACGAGCAGTACTTC. Its translation is CASGRASGASYEQYF. The rearrangement joins TRBV9 to TRBJ2-7; 7 positions match TRBD2. J gave up 0 bases and V 7 bases, and 10 bases lay outside the gene matches. The CDR3 has 15 amino acids. CDR1 and CDR2 (germline): SGDLS, YYNGEE.

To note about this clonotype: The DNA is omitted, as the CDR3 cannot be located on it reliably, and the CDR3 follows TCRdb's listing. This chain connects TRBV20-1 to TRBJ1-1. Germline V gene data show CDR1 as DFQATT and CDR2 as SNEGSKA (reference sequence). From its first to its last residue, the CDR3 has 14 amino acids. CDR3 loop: CSARWARGNTEASF.